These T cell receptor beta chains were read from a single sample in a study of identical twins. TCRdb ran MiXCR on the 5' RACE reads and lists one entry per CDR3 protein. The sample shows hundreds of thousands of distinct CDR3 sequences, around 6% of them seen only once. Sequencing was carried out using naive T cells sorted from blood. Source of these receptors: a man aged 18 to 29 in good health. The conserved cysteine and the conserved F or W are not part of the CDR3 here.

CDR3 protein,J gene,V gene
ASSLIPPNLNNEQF,TRBJ2-1,TRBV27
ASSLPDSYEQY,TRBJ2-7,TRBV5-1
SATSFRGQHNQPQH,TRBJ1-5,TRBV20-1
ASTLFSADTQY,TRBJ2-3,TRBV12-3/TRBV12-4
ASTLFPVGGSYEQY,TRBJ2-7,TRBV12-3/TRBV12-4
ASSSSSFGTGELF,TRBJ2-2,TRBV5-1
ASSHGGGAEAF,TRBJ1-1,TRBV4-1
ASRGLHTDTQY,TRBJ2-3,TRBV12-3/TRBV12-4
ASSYRFSGNYEQY,TRBJ2-7,TRBV6-2/TRBV6-3
ATSDLKGQPQH,TRBJ1-5,TRBV24-1
ASQDSLIGELF,TRBJ2-2,TRBV2
ASSPTGTGTYNEQF,TRBJ2-1,TRBV18
ASSFGAGQGWMLQETQY,TRBJ2-5,TRBV12-3/TRBV12-4
ASRPSTGPYEQY,TRBJ2-7,TRBV3-1
SASSTDTQY,TRBJ2-3,TRBV20-1
ASSFKMGLAGGPDTQY,TRBJ2-3,TRBV7-8
ASSLWISVVTQY,TRBJ2-5,TRBV7-9
ASSDPLDSSTNEKLF,TRBJ1-4,TRBV25-1
ASSLGQDAGYT,TRBJ1-2,TRBV5-1
ASSMSGRTDTQY,TRBJ2-3,TRBV5-1
ASSLGGTSGTETQY,TRBJ2-5,TRBV7-8
SVGQGDIQY,TRBJ2-4,TRBV29-1